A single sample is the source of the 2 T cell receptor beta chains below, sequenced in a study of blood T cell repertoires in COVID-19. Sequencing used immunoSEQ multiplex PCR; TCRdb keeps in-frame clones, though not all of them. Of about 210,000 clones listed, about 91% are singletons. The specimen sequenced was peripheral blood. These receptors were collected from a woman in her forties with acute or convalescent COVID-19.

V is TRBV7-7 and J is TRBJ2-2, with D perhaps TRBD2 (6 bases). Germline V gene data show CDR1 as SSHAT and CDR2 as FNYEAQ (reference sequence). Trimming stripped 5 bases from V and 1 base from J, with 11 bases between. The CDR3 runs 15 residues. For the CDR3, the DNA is TGTGCCAGCAGCCCCGGGACTGGGAACACCGGGGAGCTGTTTTTT. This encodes CASSPGTGNTGELFF.

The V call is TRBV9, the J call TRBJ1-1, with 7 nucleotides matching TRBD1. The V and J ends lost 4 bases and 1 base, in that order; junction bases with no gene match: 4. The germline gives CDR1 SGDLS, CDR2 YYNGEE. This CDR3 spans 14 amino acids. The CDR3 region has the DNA TGTGCCAGCAGCCAGGGACAGACGAACACTGAAGCTTTCTTT. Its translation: CASSQGQTNTEAFF.